This T cell receptor (beta chain) was obtained from a study of identical twins. General study points: For zero-insertion analyses, partial confounding could come from invariant MAIT and iNKT cells.

The table lists this clonotype with many counts. The target antigen is unknown. CDR3 length equals 12 residues. The V gene lost 6 bases and the J gene lost 3 bases, with 5 bases spanning the gap. In TCRdb, the 5' RACE reads were re-called with MiXCR into one record per CDR3 protein. The sample carries approximately 210,000 distinct CDR3 sequences, around 9.6% recorded once. The chain links TRBV12-3 or TRBV12-4 to TRBJ2-2; no definite D call. The TCR was taken from a woman aged 18-30 years in good health. Material: memory (CD45RO+) T cells sorted from blood. DNA for the CDR3: TGTGCCAGCAGCTTGTACACCGGGGAGCTGTTTTTT. Translating gives CASSLYTGELFF.